What follows is one T cell receptor beta chain and its context. Its antigen is undetermined. The data were taken from a study of CD8+ T cells in alopecia areata. General study findings and limits: Scalp clonality decreased significantly with tofacitinib, and so did expanded CD8+ clones among the top 100. Many expanded lesional clones remained in scalp and blood on tofacitinib.

V gave up 5 bases and J gave up 4 bases, with 17 bases separating them. Germline CDR1 is SQVTM and CDR2 is ANQGSEA. The CDR3 consists of 14 residues. TCR sequencing used cDNA made by reverse transcription of extracted RNA. Data came from immunoSEQ multiplex PCR; TCRdb stores just in-frame clones and leaves some out. The repertoire holds about 190,000 clones, with roughly 66% as singletons. The treatment was: oral pan-JAK inhibitor, 5-10 mg twice daily. Samples from alopecia areata patients were lesional scalp punch biopsies and peripheral blood. Sequencing was performed on CD4+ T cells sorted from blood, taken at week 24, from a patient treated with tofacitinib. This chain uses TRBV29-1 with TRBJ1-2; D uncertain. The receptor's source is a human donor with alopecia areata. For the CDR3, the DNA is TGCAGCGTTAACTCCGGACGTGGAACCTATGGCTACACCTTC. It codes for CSVNSGRGTYGYTF.